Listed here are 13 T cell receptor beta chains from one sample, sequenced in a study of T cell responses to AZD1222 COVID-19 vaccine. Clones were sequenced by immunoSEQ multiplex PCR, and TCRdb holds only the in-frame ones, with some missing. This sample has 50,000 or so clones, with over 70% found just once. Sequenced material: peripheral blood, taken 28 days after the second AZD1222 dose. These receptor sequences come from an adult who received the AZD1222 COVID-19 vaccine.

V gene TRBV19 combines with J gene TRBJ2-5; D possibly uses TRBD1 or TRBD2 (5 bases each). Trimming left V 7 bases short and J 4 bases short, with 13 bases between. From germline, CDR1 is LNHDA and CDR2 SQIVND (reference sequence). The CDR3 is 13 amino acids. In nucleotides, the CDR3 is TGTGCCAGTACACGGGGCGTAGGAGAGACCCAGTACTTC. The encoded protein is CASTRGVGETQYF.

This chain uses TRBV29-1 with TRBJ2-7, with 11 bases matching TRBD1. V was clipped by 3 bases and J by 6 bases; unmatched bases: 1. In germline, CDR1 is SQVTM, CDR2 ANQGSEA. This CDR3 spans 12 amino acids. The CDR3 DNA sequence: TGCAGCGTTGAGGGACAGGGGGGCGAGCAGTACTTC. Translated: CSVEGQGGEQYF.

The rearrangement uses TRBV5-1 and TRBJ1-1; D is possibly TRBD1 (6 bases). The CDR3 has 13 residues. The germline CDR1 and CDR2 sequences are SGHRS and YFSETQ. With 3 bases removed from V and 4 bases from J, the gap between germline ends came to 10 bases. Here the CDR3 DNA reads TGCGCCAGCAGCTACCAGGGGAGCACTGAAGCTTTCTTT. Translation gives CASSYQGSTEAFF.

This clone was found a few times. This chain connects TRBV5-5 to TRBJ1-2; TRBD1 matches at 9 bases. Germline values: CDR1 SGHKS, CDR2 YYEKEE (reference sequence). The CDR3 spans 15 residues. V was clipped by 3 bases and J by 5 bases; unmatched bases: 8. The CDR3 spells CASSSFGTGIYGYTF. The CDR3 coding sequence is TGTGCCAGCAGCTCCTTTGGGACAGGGATTTATGGCTACACCTTC.

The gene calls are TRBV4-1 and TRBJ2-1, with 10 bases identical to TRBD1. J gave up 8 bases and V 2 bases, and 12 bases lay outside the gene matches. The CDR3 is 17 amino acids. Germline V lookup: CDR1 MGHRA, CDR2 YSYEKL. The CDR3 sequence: CASSQRGPGQGFDEQFF. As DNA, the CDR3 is TGCGCCAGCAGCCAAAGAGGACCGGGACAGGGGTTCGATGAGCAGTTCTTC.

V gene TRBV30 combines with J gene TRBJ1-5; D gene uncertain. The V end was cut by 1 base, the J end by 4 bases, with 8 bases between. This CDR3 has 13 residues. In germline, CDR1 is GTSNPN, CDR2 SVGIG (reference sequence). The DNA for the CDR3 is TGTGCCTGGAGTGAAGCAGTAAATCAGCCCCAGCATTTT. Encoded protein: CAWSEAVNQPQHF.

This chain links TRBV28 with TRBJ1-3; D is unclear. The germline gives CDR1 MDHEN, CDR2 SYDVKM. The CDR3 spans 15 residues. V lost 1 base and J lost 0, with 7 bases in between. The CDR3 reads CASSLSHFSGNTIYF. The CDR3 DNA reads TGTGCCAGCAGTTTATCACACTTCTCTGGAAACACCATATATTTT.

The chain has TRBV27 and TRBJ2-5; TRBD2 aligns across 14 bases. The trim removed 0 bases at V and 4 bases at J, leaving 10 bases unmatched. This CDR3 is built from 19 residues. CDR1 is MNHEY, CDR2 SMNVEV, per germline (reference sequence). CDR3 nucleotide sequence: TGTGCCAGCAGTTTATCGGGACTAGCGGGAGAGGTGTTGCGAGAGACCCAGTACTTC. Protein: CASSLSGLAGEVLRETQYF.

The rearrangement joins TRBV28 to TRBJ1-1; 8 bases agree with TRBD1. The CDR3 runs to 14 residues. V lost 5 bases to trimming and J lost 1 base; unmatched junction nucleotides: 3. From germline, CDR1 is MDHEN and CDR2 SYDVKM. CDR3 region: CASSLTGANTEAFF. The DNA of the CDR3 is TGTGCCAGCAGTCTGACAGGGGCGAACACTGAAGCTTTCTTT.

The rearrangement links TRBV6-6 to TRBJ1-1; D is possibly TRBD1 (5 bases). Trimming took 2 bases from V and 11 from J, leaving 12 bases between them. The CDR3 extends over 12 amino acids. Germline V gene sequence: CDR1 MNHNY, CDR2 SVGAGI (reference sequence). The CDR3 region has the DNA TGTGCCAGCAGTTACGCCAACAACAGGGCTTTCTTT. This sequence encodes CASSYANNRAFF.

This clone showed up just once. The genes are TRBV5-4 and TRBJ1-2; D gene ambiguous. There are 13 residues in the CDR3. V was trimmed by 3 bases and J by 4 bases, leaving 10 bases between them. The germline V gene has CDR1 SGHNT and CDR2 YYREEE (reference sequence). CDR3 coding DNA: TGTGCCAGCAGCTCGACAATTCTCTATGGCTACACCTTC. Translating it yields CASSSTILYGYTF.

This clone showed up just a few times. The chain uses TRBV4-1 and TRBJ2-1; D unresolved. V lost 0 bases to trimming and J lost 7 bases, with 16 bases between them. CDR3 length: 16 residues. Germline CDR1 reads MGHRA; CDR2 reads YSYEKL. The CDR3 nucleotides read TGCGCCAGCAGCCAAGAACAAGGGCAGGTACGGAATGAGCAGTTCTTC. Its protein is CASSQEQGQVRNEQFF.

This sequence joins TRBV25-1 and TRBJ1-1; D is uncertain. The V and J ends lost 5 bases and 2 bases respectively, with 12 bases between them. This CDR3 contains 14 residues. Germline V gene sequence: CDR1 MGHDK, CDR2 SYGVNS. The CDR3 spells CASSPSGGNTEAFF. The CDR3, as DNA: TGTGCCAGCAGTCCAAGCGGAGGTAACACTGAAGCTTTCTTT.